These T cell receptor beta chains were read from a single sample in a study. TCRdb used MiXCR to reprocess the RT-PCR reads, holding one entry per CDR3 protein. This sample yields hundreds of thousands of distinct CDR3 sequences, of which approximately 14% are seen a single time; 3.6% belongs to the top ten. Sequencing used memory CD4+ T cells from blood. The source is a female donor in good health, serving as a healthy control. CDR3s include the opening cysteine and the closing phenylalanine or tryptophan. A D gene is named only where the DNA matches it firmly. Not every row has a clone size; where given, it reads once, few, many or a size class.

many,TRBD1,TRBV5-1,TRBJ2-1,CASSLSGTGGLDEQFF,TGCGCCAGCAGCCTTTCCGGGACAGGGGGATTGGATGAGCAGTTCTTC
-,TRBD2,TRBV4-2,TRBJ2-5,CASSQEGGLAGGQETQYF,TGTGCCAGCAGCCAAGAGGGAGGACTAGCGGGAGGACAAGAGACCCAGTACTTC
few,TRBD2,TRBV7-2,TRBJ2-2,CASRASGRASGELFF,TGTGCCAGCAGAGCTAGCGGGAGGGCCTCCGGGGAGCTGTTTTTT
-,TRBD1,TRBV10-3,TRBJ2-3,CATQDRVKDTQYF,TGTGCCACCCAAGACAGGGTCAAAGATACGCAGTATTTT
-,TRBD1,TRBV3-1,TRBJ2-2,CASSQSNRGWELFF,TGTGCCAGCAGCCAGAGTAACAGGGGCTGGGAGCTGTTTTTT
-,-,TRBV20-1,TRBJ2-5,CSAPEWGRETQYF,TGCAGTGCCCCCGAGTGGGGGAGAGAGACCCAGTACTTC
-,TRBD2,TRBV3-1,TRBJ2-1,CASSQAVAGGYEQFF,TGTGCCAGCAGCCAAGCAGTAGCGGGGGGATATGAGCAGTTCTTC
-,-,TRBV27,TRBJ2-6,CASSSSRQGGSSGANVLTF,-
few,TRBD2,TRBV7-2,TRBJ2-5,CASSSDPGTSGTETQYF,TGTGCCAGCAGCTCCGACCCCGGGACTAGCGGGACAGAGACCCAGTACTTC
few,-,TRBV6-2/TRBV6-3,TRBJ2-3,CASSYPQGPSDTDTQYF,TGTGCCAGCAGCTATCCCCAGGGTCCATCGGACACAGATACGCAGTATTTT
-,-,TRBV10-1,TRBJ2-2,CASTQDPSGELFF,TGCGCCAGCACCCAGGATCCTTCCGGGGAGCTGTTTTTT
-,TRBD2,TRBV5-1,TRBJ2-5,CASSLALTLASGSETQYF,TGCGCCAGCAGCTTGGCCCTAACGCTCGCTAGCGGGAGTGAGACCCAGTACTTC
few,TRBD2,TRBV18,TRBJ2-2,CASSQGLAGDVGELFF,TGTGCCAGCTCACAGGGACTAGCGGGAGACGTCGGGGAGCTGTTTTTT
many,-,TRBV7-9,TRBJ2-7,CASSTGGGLREQYF,TGTGCCAGCAGCACAGGGGGGGGACTCCGGGAGCAGTACTTC
many,-,TRBV10-3,TRBJ1-1,CAISESAGKTEAFF,TGTGCCATCAGTGAGTCTGCAGGAAAGACTGAAGCTTTCTTT
few,-,TRBV6-6,TRBJ2-5,CASSTGWGETQYF,TGTGCCAGCAGCACAGGGTGGGGGGAGACCCAGTACTTC
few,-,TRBV20-1,TRBJ1-6,CSARDLRIYNSPLHF,TGCAGTGCTAGAGATCTCCGGATATATAATTCACCCCTCCACTTT
-,-,TRBV10-3,TRBJ1-5,CAISEGAGGQPQHF,TGTGCCATCAGTGAGGGGGCAGGAGGGCAGCCCCAGCATTTT
-,-,TRBV4-3,TRBJ2-2,CASSQETGNTGELFF,TGCGCCAGCAGCCAAGAAACAGGGAACACCGGGGAGCTGTTTTTT
few,TRBD1,TRBV20-1,TRBJ1-5,CSARDFTGGFGNQPQHF,TGCAGTGCTAGAGATTTCACAGGGGGCTTCGGCAATCAGCCCCAGCATTTT
many,-,TRBV12-3/TRBV12-4,TRBJ1-2,CASSRSGGKAGYTF,TGTGCCAGCTCTCGGAGTGGGGGAAAGGCTGGCTACACCTTC
once,TRBD2,TRBV20-1,TRBJ2-7,CSARDPNSGRPDSEQYF,TGCAGTGCTAGAGACCCCAATAGCGGGAGGCCCGACAGCGAGCAGTACTTC
many,-,TRBV29-1,TRBJ1-6,CSVEEGINSPLHF,TGCAGCGTTGAGGAGGGTATTAATTCACCCCTCCACTTT
many,TRBD2,TRBV7-6,TRBJ2-3,CASSPWASGSTDTQYF,TGTGCCAGCAGCCCTTGGGCTAGCGGGAGCACAGATACGCAGTATTTT
many,-,TRBV7-2,TRBJ2-3,CASSLGTVEGTQYF,TGTGCCAGCAGCTTAGGAACTGTCGAGGGTACGCAGTATTTT
-,TRBD1,TRBV2,TRBJ1-2,CAGTRQGNYGYTF,TGTGCCGGAACCAGACAGGGCAACTATGGCTACACCTTC
many,-,TRBV6-6,TRBJ1-2,CASTPDINYGYTF,TGTGCCAGCACTCCCGACATTAACTATGGCTACACCTTC
many,-,TRBV7-6,TRBJ1-1,CASSGQSNTEAFF,TGTGCCAGCAGCGGACAGTCGAACACTGAAGCTTTCTTT
-,-,TRBV7-2,TRBJ1-3,CASSRGTTTGNTIYF,TGTGCCAGCAGCCGCGGGACAACGACTGGAAACACCATATATTTT
-,TRBD1,TRBV6-5,TRBJ1-2,CACRQGLYGYTF,TGTGCCTGCAGACAGGGGCTGTATGGCTACACCTTC
many,TRBD1,TRBV27,TRBJ2-1,CASSRTGVEQFF,TGTGCCAGCAGCAGGACAGGGGTTGAGCAGTTCTTC
-,TRBD1,TRBV18,TRBJ1-5,CASSPERQGARHF,TGTGCCAGCTCTCCAGAACGGCAGGGGGCTAGGCATTTT
few,TRBD1,TRBV12-3/TRBV12-4,TRBJ1-6,CASRTDRGSSPLHF,TGTGCCAGCAGGACCGACAGGGGTAGCTCACCCCTCCACTTT
many,-,TRBV29-1,TRBJ2-3,CSALGSSTDTQYF,TGCAGCGCCCTGGGCAGTAGCACAGATACGCAGTATTTT